The clone carrying this TCR beta chain was seen many times. Library construction for TCR beta used iRepertoire HTBI primers and Arm-PCR of CDR3 regions. TCRdb analysed the multiplex PCR reads with MiXCR anew, one entry per CDR3 protein. The sample contains 360,000 or so distinct CDR3 sequences, under 20% of which appear only once. The sample comes from a study of regulatory T cells in long-lasting Graves disease. Time point of the sample: newly diagnosed GD, antithyroid drugs for less than 3 months. PBMC-derived RNA was used for the TCR library. Trimming stripped 4 bases from V and 6 bases from J, with 19 bases between. The CDR3 contains 15 residues. Germline V gene sequence: CDR1 SEHNR, CDR2 FQNEAQ (reference sequence). These data were also reused for a study on T cells in Graves' hyperthyroidism and ophthalmopathy.

The receptor comes from a woman aged 18 to 35 with Graves disease. V gene TRBV7-9 combines with J gene TRBJ2-7; the D gene is possibly TRBD1 (6 bases). Sequenced material: peripheral blood mononuclear cells (PBMCs), taken at new diagnosis, from a patient treated with antithyroid drugs. The CDR3 loop is CASSSSTGRATEQYF. The CDR3 DNA reads TGTGCCAGCAGCTCTTCGACAGGCCGTGCTACCGAGCAGTACTTC.